The 12 T cell receptor beta chains listed next were all sequenced from one sample in a study of shared clonotypes between healthy human individuals. Sequencing used immunoSEQ multiplex PCR; TCRdb keeps in-frame clones, though not all of them. The data show roughly 590,000 clones, around 95% seen once. Positive CCR7 selection of CD45RO-negative cells yielded the naive CD8 cells, and terminally differentiated effector memory CD45RA+ cells were excluded. Specimen: naive CD8+ T cells sorted from blood. All receptors derive from a woman in her twenties or thirties in good health.

The CDR3 bases are TGTGCCAGCAGCTTGGCCTTGTGGGACTCCCTGGGGACCCAGTACTTC. This sequence encodes CASSLALWDSLGTQYF. V is TRBV5-8 and J is TRBJ2-5; D is perhaps TRBD2 (6 bases). The CDR3 is 16 amino acids. Germline V lookup: CDR1 SGHTS, CDR2 YDEGEE. V was clipped by 0 bases and J by 7 bases, with 19 bases between them.

This chain joins TRBV7-3 and TRBJ2-7, with no clear D. CDR1 and CDR2 (germline): SGHTA, FQGTGA. Trimming pared 2 bases from V and 7 bases from J, leaving 12 bases between. The CDR3 runs to 13 residues. The CDR3 bases are TGTGCCAGCAGCTTATCTTCCGGTGGTGAGCAGTACTTC. It codes for CASSLSSGGEQYF.

J is TRBJ2-4 and V is TRBV28; 9 positions match TRBD1. V lost 5 bases and J lost 9; bases outside the gene matches: 14. This CDR3 is built from 16 residues. Looked up from germline, CDR1 is MDHEN and CDR2 is SYDVKM. The CDR3 region has the DNA TGTGCCAGCAGTAGGAACAGGGGGCACATCCAGGCCATTCAGTACTTC. This codes for CASSRNRGHIQAIQYF.

The CDR3 DNA sequence: TGTGCCAGCAGCCCTAGGGGGAGCGTCCAGCCCCAGCATTTT. It codes for CASSPRGSVQPQHF. The rearrangement uses TRBV28 and TRBJ1-5; D perhaps matches TRBD1 (6 bases). Trimming cost V 6 bases and J 7 bases, with 16 bases left between them. This CDR3 comprises 14 residues. Germline V gene data show CDR1 as MDHEN and CDR2 as SYDVKM.

The gene calls are TRBV4-2 and TRBJ2-5; possibly TRBD1 for D (5 bases). The DNA end lines up better with TRBJ2-7; the J call may be wrong. CDR3 length equals 15 residues. Germline V gene lookup returns CDR1 LGHNA and CDR2 YNFKEQ. In DNA, the CDR3 is TGTGCCAGCAGCCAGTCACAGGCAGAGGCCTACGAGCAGTACTTC. As protein: CASSQSQAEAYEQYF.

This clone was observed once. Other DNA sequences within the sample encode an identical CDR3. This rearrangement joins TRBV27 to TRBJ1-2; 7 positions agree with TRBD1. Germline V lookup: CDR1 MNHEY, CDR2 SMNVEV (reference sequence). CDR3 length equals 13 residues. Trimming at V came to 6 bases and at J to 4 bases, leaving 5 bases not matched to a gene. CDR3 sequence (DNA): TGTGCCAGCAGCCTACCAGGGGGCTATGGCTACACCTTC. Amino acid sequence: CASSLPGGYGYTF.

The J gene is TRBJ2-1, the V gene TRBV19; 11 bases are shared with TRBD2. J was trimmed by 3 bases and V by 1 base; bases with no gene match: 11. Germline lookup yields CDR1 LNHDA and CDR2 SQIVND (reference sequence). The CDR3 is made up of 19 amino acids. CDR3 sequence: CASSIVGLAGGGLYNEQFF. CDR3 DNA sequence: TGTGCCAGTAGTATAGTGGGTCTAGCGGGAGGAGGCCTCTACAATGAGCAGTTCTTC. Using reference TRBV19 and TRBJ2-1 for the parts outside the CDR3, the full variable domain is DGGITQSPKYLFRKEGQNVTLSCEQNLNHDAMYWYRQDPGQGLRLIYYSQIVNDFQKGDIAEGYSVSREKKESFPLTVTSAQKNPTAFYLCASSIVGLAGGGLYNEQFFGPGTRLTVL.

The genes are TRBV28 and TRBJ2-5, with D hard to call. The CDR3 extends over 12 amino acids. V was cut by 1 base and J by 11 bases, with 11 bases left in between. The germline V gene encodes CDR1 MDHEN and CDR2 SYDVKM. Here the CDR3 reads CASSLYSGEQYF. The DNA for the CDR3 is TGTGCCAGCAGTTTATATTCTGGTGAGCAGTACTTC.

The chain carries TRBV19 and TRBJ2-7; D may correspond to TRBD1 or TRBD2 (5 bases each). CDR1 LNHDA and CDR2 SQIVND come from the germline V gene (reference sequence). The CDR3 has 14 amino acids. Trimming took 11 bases from V and 2 from J, leaving 19 bases between them. CDR3 sequence (DNA): TGTGCCTCATCTTTGGGGGAATTCCCCTACGAGCAGTACTTC. Amino acids: CASSLGEFPYEQYF.

The rearrangement joins TRBV2 to TRBJ2-5, with 8 bases that match TRBD2. Germline-derived CDR1 and CDR2 are SNHLY and FYNNEI. The ends lost 6 bases at V and 1 base at J; junction bases unmatched: 4. This CDR3 has 14 residues. CDR3 loop: CASRGREGQETQYF. The CDR3 DNA reads TGTGCCAGCAGAGGTCGGGAGGGCCAAGAGACCCAGTACTTC.

The rearrangement links TRBV15 to TRBJ1-4, with D tentatively TRBD1 (5 bases). V was pared by 4 bases and J by 8 bases, with 8 bases between. CDR1 LNHNV and CDR2 YYDKDF come from the germline V gene (reference sequence). This CDR3 is built from 12 residues. This CDR3 reads CATSTGSEKLFF. The CDR3 DNA reads TGTGCCACCAGCACAGGGAGCGAAAAACTGTTTTTT.

The CDR3 region has the DNA TGTGCCAGTAGTATTCGGGTCGGGCGCACAGATACGCAGTATTTT. Translation gives CASSIRVGRTDTQYF. The rearrangement joins TRBV19 to TRBJ2-3; D remains unclear. This CDR3 is built from 15 residues. Germline CDR1 and CDR2: LNHDA and SQIVND (reference sequence). V lost 3 bases to trimming and J lost 1 base, with 11 bases between them.